This TCR beta chain was documented in a study of blood T cell repertoires in COVID-19. Study-level background: The United States, Italy and Spain were the sources of the acute and convalescent COVID-19 samples. PBMCs, B-cell-depleted T cells, or T cells were the source of the cDNA or gDNA that made up the material.

CDR1 is SGHAT, CDR2 FQDESV, per germline (reference sequence). V shed 2 bases, J shed 13 bases, and the junction held 10 bases outside the gene matches. The CDR3 covers 14 residues. Authors' processing steps: The authors estimated nucleated cell counts from reference gene primer amplification. TCRdb keeps only in-frame clones here, not all; method: immunoSEQ multiplex PCR. That table furnishes V, J and clone size, whereas the DNA furnished D and trimming. The repertoire includes 100,000 to 150,000 clones, about 85% of them detected once, and under 8% sits in the top ten. V and J are TRBV11-1 and TRBJ2-1; 8 nucleotides align to TRBD1. The sequenced sample consisted of peripheral blood. This clonotype was sampled from a man older than 75 with active or convalescent COVID-19. The DNA for the CDR3 is TGTGCCAGCAGCTTAAGTATCAGGGGGCCCGAACAGTTCTTC. Its protein is CASSLSIRGPEQFF.